These T cell receptor beta chains were read from a single sample in a study of blood T cell repertoires in COVID-19. Measured with immunoSEQ multiplex PCR; TCRdb has only the in-frame clones, and not every one. The data show roughly 120,000 clones, 85% seen once. Material for sequencing was peripheral blood. These receptors came from a human donor in a cohort sampled during active COVID-19. The CDR3 runs from the conserved cysteine through the conserved F or W. D genes are given only for firm matches. Not all rows give a size; the values are once, few, many and, for expanded clones, a class.

V gene	D gene	clone size	J gene	CDR3 DNA	CDR3 protein
TRBV6-5	NA	NA	TRBJ1-5	TGTGCCAGCAGTTACTCCGGCCAGGGTAGCCAGCCCCAGCATTTT	CASSYSGQGSQPQHF
TRBV25-1	NA	NA	TRBJ1-6	TGTGCCAGCAGTGAACTCACGGTAGATAATTCACCCCTCCACTTT	CASSELTVDNSPLHF
TRBV19	NA	NA	TRBJ2-5	TGTGCCAGTGGGGCAACATCCCAAGAGACCCAGTACTTC	CASGATSQETQYF
TRBV5-1	TRBD1	NA	TRBJ2-1	TGCGCCAGCAGCTTGGAGGGGGCAGCGTACAATGAGCAGTTCTTC	CASSLEGAAYNEQFF
TRBV29-1	TRBD2	NA	TRBJ2-1	TGCAGCGTTGAAGACGGCGGGGGTGGGCTTAATGAGCAGTTCTTC	CSVEDGGGGLNEQFF
TRBV12-3/TRBV12-4	NA	NA	TRBJ2-1	TGTGCCAGCAGTTTAGAGAGGGTCAATGAGCAGTTCTTC	CASSLERVNEQFF
TRBV28	NA	NA	TRBJ1-1	TGTGCCAGCGGGCGGGGGGAGAACACTGAAGCTTTCTTT	CASGRGENTEAFF
TRBV5-4	TRBD1	NA	TRBJ2-7	TGTGCCAGCAGCTTGGACAGGGGGTCCTACGAGCAGTACTTC	CASSLDRGSYEQYF
TRBV19	TRBD2	NA	TRBJ2-7	TGTGCCAGTAGTGCGGGGGGCTCCCCCTACGAGCAGTACTTC	CASSAGGSPYEQYF
TRBV11-2	NA	NA	TRBJ2-3	TGTGCCAGCAGCCCCTCCGGGGGAAGCACAGATACGCAGTATTTT	CASSPSGGSTDTQYF
TRBV28	TRBD2	NA	TRBJ2-7	TGTGCCAGCAGGATCGGGGGGAACGAGCAGTACTTC	CASRIGGNEQYF
TRBV6-5	NA	NA	TRBJ1-2	TGTGCCAGCAGTTATCAGGACAATAACTATGGCTACACCTTC	CASSYQDNNYGYTF
TRBV6-5	NA	NA	TRBJ2-1	TGTGCCAGCAGTTACTCGATAAGGGGGACCTACAATGAGCAGTTCTTC	CASSYSIRGTYNEQFF
TRBV7-3	NA	NA	TRBJ2-1	TGTGCCAGCAGCTTAACGGCGCGGGGACCCTACAATGAGCAGTTCTTC	CASSLTARGPYNEQFF
TRBV7-2	TRBD1	NA	TRBJ1-5	TGTGCCAGCAGCTTAGGGACAGGGAGCAAGCCCCAGCATTTT	CASSLGTGSKPQHF
TRBV27	TRBD1	NA	TRBJ1-1	TGTGCCAGCAGGAGGGGGACAGTTATGAACACTGAAGCTTTCTTT	CASRRGTVMNTEAFF
TRBV12-3/TRBV12-4	NA	NA	TRBJ1-5	TGTGCCAGCAGCCCAACGAGCCATCAGCCCCAGCATTTT	CASSPTSHQPQHF
TRBV7-8	NA	NA	TRBJ1-1	TGTGCCAGCAGCTTTGCAGGGAACACTGAAGCTTTCTTT	CASSFAGNTEAFF
TRBV5-1	NA	NA	TRBJ1-4	TGCGCCAGCAGCTTGTTTGGGGCGGATGAAAAACTGTTTTTT	CASSLFGADEKLFF
TRBV6-1	TRBD2	NA	TRBJ2-1	TGTGCCAGCAGTGAAGAGCGGGGGGCCTACAATGAGCAGTTCTTC	CASSEERGAYNEQFF
TRBV6-5	NA	once	TRBJ1-5	TGTGCCAGCAGGGGCTCGGGAGCAGGCAATCAGCCCCAGCATTTT	CASRGSGAGNQPQHF
TRBV6-2/TRBV6-3	NA	NA	TRBJ2-5	TGTGCCAGCAGTTACTTCCAGGGCCAAGAGACCCAGTACTTC	CASSYFQGQETQYF
TRBV27	NA	NA	TRBJ1-2	TGTGCCAGCAGTTTCGATCCGGGAGGGAATGGCTACACCTTC	CASSFDPGGNGYTF
TRBV28	TRBD2	NA	TRBJ2-6	TGTGCCAGCAGTTTCGCGGGGGCTGGGGCCAACGTCCTGACTTTC	CASSFAGAGANVLTF
TRBV7-9	NA	NA	TRBJ1-2	TGTGCCAGCAGCTTGGGGGGAAACGACTATGGCTACACCTTC	CASSLGGNDYGYTF
TRBV5-1	TRBD1	NA	TRBJ2-5	TGCGCCAGCAGCCCGAACAAGGACAGGTTGCTGGGAGAGACCCAGTACTTC	CASSPNKDRLLGETQYF
TRBV28	TRBD2	NA	TRBJ2-7	TGTGCCAGCAGTGCCCTAGCGGGGGGCGAGCAGTACTTC	CASSALAGGEQYF
TRBV6-6	TRBD2	NA	TRBJ2-7	TGTGCCAGCAGCCGGGAGGGCACAAGCTCCTACGAGCAGTACTTC	CASSREGTSSYEQYF
TRBV6-5	TRBD1	once	TRBJ2-1	TGTGCCAGCAGTTATAGGGACAGGGGGTATGAGCAGTTCTTC	CASSYRDRGYEQFF
TRBV28	NA	NA	TRBJ1-2	TGTGCCAGCAGTCTCTTGACAGATAACTATGGCTACACCTTC	CASSLLTDNYGYTF
TRBV6-5	TRBD2	NA	TRBJ2-3	TGTGCCAGCTCTGCCTTCGGCGGGGGGCGCACGCAGTATTTT	CASSAFGGGRTQYF
TRBV28	NA	NA	TRBJ1-4	TGTGCCAGCAGCCACCTCCTAGGGCAGGGTGAAAAACTGTTTTTT	CASSHLLGQGEKLFF
TRBV2	NA	NA	TRBJ2-7	TGTGCCAGCAGAGGAAGGGTTGGCGGGGCCCCCCACGAGCAGTACTTC	CASRGRVGGAPHEQYF
TRBV24-1	TRBD1	NA	TRBJ2-1	TGTGCCACCAGTGATCCCACTCCACCGGGACAGGGGGCGACTGAGCAGTTCTTC	CATSDPTPPGQGATEQFF
TRBV2	NA	once	TRBJ1-1	TGTGCTGAGGGTCAGCCGAACACTGAAGCTTTCTTT	CAEGQPNTEAFF
TRBV14	NA	NA	TRBJ2-1	TGTGCCAGCAGCCAAAACTTTGGGCCCTACAATGAGCAGTTCTTC	CASSQNFGPYNEQFF
TRBV28	NA	NA	TRBJ2-7	TGTGCCAGCAGTCCCCGAGTCGGGGGCTACGAGCAGTACTTC	CASSPRVGGYEQYF
TRBV5-8	TRBD2	NA	TRBJ2-7	TGTGCCAGCAGCTTCCTCGGCGGGGGGGTCTACGAGCAGTACTTC	CASSFLGGGVYEQYF
TRBV29-1	NA	NA	TRBJ2-2	TGCAGCGGCGGACAGCACACCGGGGAGCTGTTTTTT	CSGGQHTGELFF
TRBV2	TRBD1	NA	TRBJ2-4	TGTGCCAGCGGTGAAGGGACAGTTCCTTACTTC	CASGEGTVPYF
TRBV9	TRBD1	NA	TRBJ2-2	TGTGCCAGCAGCCCGACAGGGGCGCGCACCGGGGAGCTGTTTTTT	CASSPTGARTGELFF
TRBV29-1	NA	medium-sized	TRBJ1-1	TGCAGCGCAAACTTGAACACTGAAGCTTTCTTT	CSANLNTEAFF
TRBV13	TRBD2	NA	TRBJ2-1	TGTGCCAGCAGCTTAGTTCGGCTAGCGGGAAGCTCCTACAATGAGCAGTTCTTC	CASSLVRLAGSSYNEQFF
TRBV6-6	NA	once	TRBJ2-1	TGTGCCAGCAGTTACTCGGGCAGGGAGGACAATGAGCAGTTCTTC	CASSYSGREDNEQFF